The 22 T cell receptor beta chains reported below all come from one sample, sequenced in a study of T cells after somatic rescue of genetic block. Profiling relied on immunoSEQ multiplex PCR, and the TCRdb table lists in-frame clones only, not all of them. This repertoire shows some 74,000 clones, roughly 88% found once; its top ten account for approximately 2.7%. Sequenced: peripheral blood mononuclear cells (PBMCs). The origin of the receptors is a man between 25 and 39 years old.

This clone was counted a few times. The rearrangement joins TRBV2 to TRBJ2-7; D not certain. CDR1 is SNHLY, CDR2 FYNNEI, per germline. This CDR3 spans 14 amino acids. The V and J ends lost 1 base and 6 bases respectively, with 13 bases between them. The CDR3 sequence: CASSEVRSVSEQYF. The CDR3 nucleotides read TGTGCCAGCAGTGAAGTCAGGTCGGTGAGCGAGCAGTACTTC.

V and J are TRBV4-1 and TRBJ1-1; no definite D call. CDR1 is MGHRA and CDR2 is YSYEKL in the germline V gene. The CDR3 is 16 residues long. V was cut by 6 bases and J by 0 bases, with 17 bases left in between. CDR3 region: CASRLAGATMNTEAFF. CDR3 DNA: TGCGCCAGCAGGCTGGCGGGAGCAACAATGAACACTGAAGCTTTCTTT.

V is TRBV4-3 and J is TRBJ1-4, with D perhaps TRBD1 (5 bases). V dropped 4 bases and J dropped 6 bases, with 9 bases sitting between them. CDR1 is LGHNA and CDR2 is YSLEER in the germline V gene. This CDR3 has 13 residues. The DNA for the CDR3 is TGCGCCAGCAGCCTAGCGGGGGATGAAAAACTGTTTTTT. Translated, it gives CASSLAGDEKLFF.

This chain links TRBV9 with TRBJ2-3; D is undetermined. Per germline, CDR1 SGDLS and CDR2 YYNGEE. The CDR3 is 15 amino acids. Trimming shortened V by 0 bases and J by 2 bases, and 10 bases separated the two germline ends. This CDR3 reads CASSVVGRNTDTQYF. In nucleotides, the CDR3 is TGTGCCAGCAGCGTAGTTGGGCGTAACACAGATACGCAGTATTTT.

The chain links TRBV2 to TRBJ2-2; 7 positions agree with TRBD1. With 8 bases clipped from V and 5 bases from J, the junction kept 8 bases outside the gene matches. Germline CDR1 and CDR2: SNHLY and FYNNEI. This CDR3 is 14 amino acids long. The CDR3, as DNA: TGTGCCAGCCTCTGGGCAGGGGGAACCGGGGAGCTGTTTTTT. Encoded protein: CASLWAGGTGELFF.

The CDR3 region has the DNA TGTGCCAGCAGTTACTCGAATCGGGGGACCGGGGAGCTGTTTTTT. Residues: CASSYSNRGTGELFF. The chain combines TRBV6-5 with TRBJ2-2; perhaps TRBD2 as D (6 bases). Germline CDR1 reads MNHEY; CDR2 reads SVGAGI. This CDR3 contains 15 residues. The germline V and J ends were trimmed by 0 bases and 5 bases, with 10 bases remaining between them.

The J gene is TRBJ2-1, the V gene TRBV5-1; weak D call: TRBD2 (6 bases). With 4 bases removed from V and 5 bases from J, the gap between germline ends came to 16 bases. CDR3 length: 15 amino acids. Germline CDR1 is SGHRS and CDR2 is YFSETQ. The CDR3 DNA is TGCGCCAGCAGCAAAGGGAGGACGGCTAACAATGAGCAGTTCTTC. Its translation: CASSKGRTANNEQFF.

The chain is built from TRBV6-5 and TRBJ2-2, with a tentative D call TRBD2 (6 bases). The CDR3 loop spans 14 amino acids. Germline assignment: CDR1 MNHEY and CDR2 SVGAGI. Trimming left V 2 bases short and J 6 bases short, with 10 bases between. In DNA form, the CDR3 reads TGTGCCAGCAGTTACGGAGGGTGGGCCGGGGAGCTGTTTTTT. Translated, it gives CASSYGGWAGELFF.

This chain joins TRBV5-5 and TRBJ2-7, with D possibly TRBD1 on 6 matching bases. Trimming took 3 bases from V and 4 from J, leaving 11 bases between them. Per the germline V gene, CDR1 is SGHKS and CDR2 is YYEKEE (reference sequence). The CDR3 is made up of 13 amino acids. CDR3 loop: CASSSDRIYEQYF. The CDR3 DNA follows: TGTGCCAGCAGCTCCGACAGGATATACGAGCAGTACTTC.

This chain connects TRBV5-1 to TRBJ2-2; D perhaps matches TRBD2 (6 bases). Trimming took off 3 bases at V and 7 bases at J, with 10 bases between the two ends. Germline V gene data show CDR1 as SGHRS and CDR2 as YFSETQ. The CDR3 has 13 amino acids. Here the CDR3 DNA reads TGCGCCAGCAGCTGGGAGACTAGCGGGGAGCTGTTTTTT. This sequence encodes CASSWETSGELFF.

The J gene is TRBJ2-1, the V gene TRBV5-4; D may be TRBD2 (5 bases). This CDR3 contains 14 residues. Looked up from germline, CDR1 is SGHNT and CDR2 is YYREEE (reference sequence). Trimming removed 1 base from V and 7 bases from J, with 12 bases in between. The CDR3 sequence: CASSLFGGRNEQFF. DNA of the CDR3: TGTGCCAGCAGCTTGTTCGGAGGACGGAATGAGCAGTTCTTC. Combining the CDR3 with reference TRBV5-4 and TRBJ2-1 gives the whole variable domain ETGVTQSPTHLIKTRGQQVTLRCSSQSGHNTVSWYQQALGQGPQFIFQYYREEENGRGNFPPRFSGLQFPNYSSELNVNALELDDSALYLCASSLFGGRNEQFFGPGTRLTVL.

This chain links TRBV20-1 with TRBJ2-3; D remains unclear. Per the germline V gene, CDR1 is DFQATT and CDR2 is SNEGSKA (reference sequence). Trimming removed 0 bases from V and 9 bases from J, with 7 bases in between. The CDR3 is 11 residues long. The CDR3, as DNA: TGCAGTGCTAGAGAGCCCGGGACGCAGTATTTT. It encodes CSAREPGTQYF.

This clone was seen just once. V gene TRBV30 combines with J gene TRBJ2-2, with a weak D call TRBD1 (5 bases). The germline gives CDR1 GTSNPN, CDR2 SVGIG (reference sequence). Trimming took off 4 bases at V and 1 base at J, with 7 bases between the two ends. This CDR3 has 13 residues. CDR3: CAWNRRNTGELFF. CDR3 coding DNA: TGTGCCTGGAACAGGAGGAACACCGGGGAGCTGTTTTTT.

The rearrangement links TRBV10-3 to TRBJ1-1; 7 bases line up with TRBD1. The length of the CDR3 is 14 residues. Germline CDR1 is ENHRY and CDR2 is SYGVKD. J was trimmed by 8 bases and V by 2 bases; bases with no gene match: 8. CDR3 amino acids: CAISEGTDRLEAFF. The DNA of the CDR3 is TGTGCCATCAGTGAGGGGACAGACCGACTAGAAGCTTTCTTT.

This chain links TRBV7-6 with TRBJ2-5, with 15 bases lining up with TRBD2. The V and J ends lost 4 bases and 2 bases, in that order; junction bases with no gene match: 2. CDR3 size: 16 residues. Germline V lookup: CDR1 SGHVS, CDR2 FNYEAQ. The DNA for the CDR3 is TGTGCCAGCAGCTCCGGACTAGCGGGGGGGCAAGAGACCCAGTACTTC. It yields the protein CASSSGLAGGQETQYF.

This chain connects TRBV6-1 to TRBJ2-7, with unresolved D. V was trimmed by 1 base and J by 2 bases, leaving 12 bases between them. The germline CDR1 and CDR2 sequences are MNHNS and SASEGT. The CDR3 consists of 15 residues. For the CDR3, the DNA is TGTGCCAGCAGTGAAGGACTGACCCTGGCCTACGAGCAGTACTTC. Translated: CASSEGLTLAYEQYF.

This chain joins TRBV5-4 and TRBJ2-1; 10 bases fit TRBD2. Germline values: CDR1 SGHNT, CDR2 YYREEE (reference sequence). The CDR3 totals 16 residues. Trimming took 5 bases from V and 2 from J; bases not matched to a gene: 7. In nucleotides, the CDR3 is TGTGCCAGCAGACCCGGACTAGCGGAGACCTACAATGAGCAGTTCTTC. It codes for CASRPGLAETYNEQFF. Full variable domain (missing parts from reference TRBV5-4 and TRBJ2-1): ETGVTQSPTHLIKTRGQQVTLRCSSQSGHNTVSWYQQALGQGPQFIFQYYREEENGRGNFPPRFSGLQFPNYSSELNVNALELDDSALYLCASRPGLAETYNEQFFGPGTRLTVL.

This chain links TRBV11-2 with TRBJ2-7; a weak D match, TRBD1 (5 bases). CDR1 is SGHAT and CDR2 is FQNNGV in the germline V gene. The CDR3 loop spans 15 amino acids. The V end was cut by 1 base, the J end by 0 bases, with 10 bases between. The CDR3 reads CASSLGWGFSYEQYF. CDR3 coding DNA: TGTGCCAGCAGCTTAGGATGGGGCTTCTCCTACGAGCAGTACTTC.

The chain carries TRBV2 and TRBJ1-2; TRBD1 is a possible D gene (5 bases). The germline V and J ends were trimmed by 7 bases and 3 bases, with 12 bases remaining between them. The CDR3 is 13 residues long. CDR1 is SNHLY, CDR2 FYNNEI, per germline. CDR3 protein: CASKAGGDYGYTF. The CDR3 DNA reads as TGTGCCAGCAAAGCTGGGGGGGACTATGGCTACACCTTC.

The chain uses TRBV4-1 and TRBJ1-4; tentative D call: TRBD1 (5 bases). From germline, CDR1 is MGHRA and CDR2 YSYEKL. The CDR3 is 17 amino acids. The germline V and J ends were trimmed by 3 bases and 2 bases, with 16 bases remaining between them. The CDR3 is CASSQDVPGRTNEKLFF. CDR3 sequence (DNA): TGCGCCAGCAGCCAGGACGTTCCAGGGCGTACTAATGAAAAACTGTTTTTT.

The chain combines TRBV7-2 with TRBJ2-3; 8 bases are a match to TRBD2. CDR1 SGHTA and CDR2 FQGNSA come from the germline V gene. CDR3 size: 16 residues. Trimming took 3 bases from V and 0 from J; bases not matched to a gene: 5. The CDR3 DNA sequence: TGTGCCAGCAGCTTCGTGGCGGGAGGAAGCACAGATACGCAGTATTTT. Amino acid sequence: CASSFVAGGSTDTQYF.

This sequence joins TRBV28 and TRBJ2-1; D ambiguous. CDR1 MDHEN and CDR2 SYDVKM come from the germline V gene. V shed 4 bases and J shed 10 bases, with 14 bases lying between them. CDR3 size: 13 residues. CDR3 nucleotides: TGTGCCAGCAGTTCGGTGACCCCCCGGGAGCAGTTCTTC. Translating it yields CASSSVTPREQFF.